The 31 T cell receptor beta chains in this list originate from one sample, sequenced in a study of blood T cell repertoires in COVID-19. Profiling relied on immunoSEQ multiplex PCR, and the TCRdb table lists in-frame clones only, not all of them. Here the sample spans around 67,000 clones, approximately 90% being singletons. The specimen sequenced was peripheral blood. The receptors originated from a woman older than 75 with acute or convalescent COVID-19.

This clone has only one observation. The rearrangement uses TRBV19 and TRBJ1-1; the match to TRBD1 covers 12 bases. Germline V gene data show CDR1 as LNHDA and CDR2 as SQIVND (reference sequence). V lost 7 bases, J lost 12 bases, and 9 bases stayed unmatched. The CDR3 sequence is 13 residues long. In nucleotides, the CDR3 is TGTGCCAGTATGCCTAGGGACAGGGGGCTTTCTTTCTTT. This encodes CASMPRDRGLSFF.

This clone occurred a few times. CDR3 amino acids: CASLLGGLYTF. In DNA form, the CDR3 reads TGTGCCAGCCTCCTTGGGGGCCTCTACACCTTC. The chain employs TRBV28 and TRBJ1-2, with D tentatively TRBD1 (6 bases). The CDR3 has 11 residues. Germline V CDR1 and CDR2: MDHEN, SYDVKM. Trimming cost V 8 bases and J 10 bases, with 14 bases left between them.

This sequence joins TRBV28 and TRBJ1-3, with a possible D match to TRBD1 (5 bases). The CDR3 is 18 amino acids. Germline loops: CDR1 MDHEN, CDR2 SYDVKM. Deletions cut 2 bases from V and 3 bases from J, with 20 bases between. This chain's CDR3 is CASSLPLSRRGGGNTIYF. The CDR3 DNA reads as TGTGCCAGCAGTTTACCTCTGAGCAGGCGGGGCGGTGGAAACACCATATATTTT.

The chain recombines TRBV9 with TRBJ2-2, with TRBD2 identical over 11 bases. CDR1 SGDLS and CDR2 YYNGEE come from the germline V gene. After removal of 2 bases from V and 6 bases from J, the junction contained 6 bases not matched to a gene. The CDR3 has 16 residues. CDR3 protein: CASSVVIAGGPGELFF. The CDR3 bases are TGTGCCAGCAGCGTCGTAATAGCGGGAGGGCCCGGGGAGCTGTTTTTT.

V and J are TRBV5-1 and TRBJ1-2, with no clear D. CDR1 is SGHRS and CDR2 is YFSETQ in the germline V gene. V lost 4 bases to trimming and J lost 6 bases, with 19 bases between them. The length of the CDR3 is 15 residues. CDR3 in amino acids: CASSQELPGSNGYTF. The CDR3 DNA follows: TGCGCCAGCAGCCAAGAGTTGCCGGGATCAAATGGCTACACCTTC.

The gene calls are TRBV28 and TRBJ1-1, with unresolved D. Germline lookup yields CDR1 MDHEN and CDR2 SYDVKM. The CDR3 is 12 residues long. Trimming pared 5 bases from V and 7 bases from J, leaving 11 bases between. The DNA of the CDR3 is TGTGCCAGCAGTCCTCAGTCTTTTGAAGCTTTCTTT. Amino acid sequence: CASSPQSFEAFF. Together with reference TRBV28 and TRBJ1-1, the CDR3 gives the full variable domain: DVKVTQSSRYLVKRTGEKVFLECVQDMDHENMFWYRQDPGLGLRLIYFSYDVKMKEKGDIPEGYSVSREKKERFSLILESASTNQTSMYLCASSPQSFEAFFGQGTRLTVV.

There are a few counts of this clone. V usage is TRBV10-3 and J usage is TRBJ2-2; D is unresolved. From germline, CDR1 is ENHRY and CDR2 SYGVKD. Trimming stripped 6 bases from V and 2 bases from J, with 10 bases between. This CDR3 contains 14 residues. CDR3 nucleotides: TGTGCCATCAGAGAACAGAGCAACACCGGGGAGCTGTTTTTT. Protein: CAIREQSNTGELFF.

This clone was seen only a few times. The rearrangement uses TRBV7-2 and TRBJ2-1; 9 bases fit TRBD2. This CDR3 has 16 amino acids. Germline CDR1 reads SGHTA; CDR2 reads FQGNSA. Germline trimming cut 1 base from V and 9 bases from J; bases unmatched to any gene: 10. CDR3 DNA sequence: TGTGCCAGCAGCTTAGTAGGTAGCGGGGGAGTGGCTGAGCAGTTCTTC. Translation: CASSLVGSGGVAEQFF.

The rearrangement joins TRBV28 to TRBJ2-7, with D perhaps TRBD1 (5 bases). Per the germline V gene, CDR1 is MDHEN and CDR2 is SYDVKM. With 8 bases removed from V and 2 bases from J, the gap between germline ends came to 10 bases. This CDR3 spans 12 amino acids. CDR3 sequence (DNA): TGTGCCAGCCGGGTGACAGCCTACGAGCAGTACTTC. Translating gives CASRVTAYEQYF.

The chain has TRBV27 and TRBJ1-2, with D perhaps matching TRBD1 (5 bases). With 7 bases removed from V and 8 bases from J, the gap between germline ends came to 20 bases. This CDR3 region has 14 residues. Germline-derived CDR1 and CDR2 are MNHEY and SMNVEV (reference sequence). The CDR3: CASTPRGGPMGYTF. In DNA form, the CDR3 reads TGTGCCAGCACTCCACGCGGGGGTCCGATGGGCTACACCTTC.

The rearrangement uses TRBV19 and TRBJ1-4; D is unresolved. The CDR3 runs to 17 residues. The germline V and J ends were trimmed by 3 bases and 0 bases, with 14 bases remaining between them. Per germline, CDR1 LNHDA and CDR2 SQIVND (reference sequence). In nucleotides, the CDR3 is TGTGCCAGTAGTATTAGGCTGAGGGCCCCAACTAATGAAAAACTGTTTTTT. Encoded protein: CASSIRLRAPTNEKLFF.

This chain uses TRBV24-1 with TRBJ2-1; 7 nucleotides align to TRBD2. The CDR3 runs to 15 residues. The germline V gene has CDR1 KGHDR and CDR2 SFDVKD. The junction had 3 bases not matched to a gene; V was cut back by 3 bases and J by 2 bases. CDR3 region: CATSDGRVPYNEQFF. In DNA form, the CDR3 reads TGTGCCACCAGTGATGGGAGGGTTCCCTACAATGAGCAGTTCTTC.

The chain combines TRBV6-5 with TRBJ2-5, with 7 bases that match TRBD1. This CDR3 has 13 residues. The germline gives CDR1 MNHEY, CDR2 SVGAGI. V lost 6 bases to trimming and J lost 6 bases; unmatched junction nucleotides: 7. This CDR3 is CASSLGQTQTQYF. The CDR3, as DNA: TGTGCCAGCAGCTTGGGACAGACCCAGACCCAGTACTTC.

The V and J genes are TRBV7-2 and TRBJ2-2; TRBD2 matches 9 bases. Germline values: CDR1 SGHTA, CDR2 FQGNSA. V was pared by 5 bases and J by 5 bases, with 6 bases of the junction left unmatched. CDR3 length equals 15 residues. CDR3 DNA sequence: TGTGCCAGCAGCGAAGGACTAGCGCGGACCGGGGAGCTGTTTTTT. Translation gives CASSEGLARTGELFF.

V and J are TRBV30 and TRBJ1-1, with D unresolved. Germline V gene sequence: CDR1 GTSNPN, CDR2 SVGIG (reference sequence). V was cut by 2 bases and J by 8 bases, with 6 bases left in between. There are 10 residues in the CDR3. CDR3 amino acids: CAWSRGEAFF. CDR3 nucleotides: TGTGCCTGGAGTCGAGGGGAAGCTTTCTTT.

This clone was seen only once. The V call is TRBV7-2, the J call TRBJ2-7; D may be TRBD1 (6 bases). The V end lost 2 bases, the J end lost 2 bases, and 16 bases lay between the germline ends. The CDR3 runs to 16 residues. Germline lookup yields CDR1 SGHTA and CDR2 FQGNSA. In DNA, the CDR3 is TGTGCCAGCAGCTTAATTTGGGGGCAGTCGGCCTACGAGCAGTACTTC. The encoded protein is CASSLIWGQSAYEQYF. Filled out from reference TRBV7-2 and TRBJ2-7, the complete variable domain reads GAGVSQSPSNKVTEKGKDVELRCDPISGHTALYWYRQSLGQGLEFLIYFQGNSAPDKSGLPSDRFSAERTGGSVSTLTIQRTQQEDSAVYLCASSLIWGQSAYEQYFGPGTRLTVT.

J is TRBJ1-4 and V is TRBV4-1; D uncertain. CDR1 and CDR2 from the germline V gene are MGHRA and YSYEKL. The CDR3 is 16 amino acids. V dropped 1 base and J dropped 8 bases, with 17 bases sitting between them. The CDR3 sequence: CASSQVFVIGSEKLFF. CDR3 in DNA: TGCGCCAGCAGCCAAGTTTTTGTAATTGGGAGCGAAAAACTGTTTTTT.

The chain links TRBV4-3 to TRBJ2-6; 9 bases agree with TRBD1. V lost 3 bases to trimming and J lost 5 bases; unmatched junction nucleotides: 8. Germline CDR1 and CDR2: LGHNA and YSLEER. The CDR3 has 17 amino acids. This CDR3 is CASSQVLQGARANVLTF. CDR3 DNA: TGCGCCAGCAGCCAGGTTCTACAGGGGGCTAGGGCCAACGTCCTGACTTTC.

V is TRBV27 and J is TRBJ1-2; a possible D gene is TRBD1 (6 bases). Between the trimmed V and J ends, which lost 3 bases and 3 bases, there was a span of 11 bases. From germline, CDR1 is MNHEY and CDR2 SMNVEV (reference sequence). The CDR3 length is 14 residues. The CDR3 sequence is CASSFTGKYYGYTF. The CDR3 nucleotides are TGTGCCAGCAGTTTTACAGGGAAGTACTATGGCTACACCTTC.

This clone appeared a few times. Other DNA sequences in this sample translate to the same CDR3. This chain uses TRBV3-1 (or the pseudogene TRBV3-2) with TRBJ1-1, with D uncertain. CDR1 LGHDT and CDR2 YNNKEL come from the germline V gene (reference sequence). The CDR3 covers 14 residues. V lost 1 base, J lost 3 bases, and 9 bases lay in between. The DNA of the CDR3 is TGTGCCAGCAGCCAAGTTCCCCGGGACACTGAAGCTTTCTTT. Translated: CASSQVPRDTEAFF.

V is TRBV6-5 and J is TRBJ1-3, with D tentatively TRBD1 (5 bases). With 7 bases removed from V and 7 bases from J, the gap between germline ends came to 8 bases. The CDR3 extends over 11 amino acids. CDR1 MNHEY and CDR2 SVGAGI come from the germline V gene. As DNA, the CDR3 is TGTGCCAGCACCCAGGGCAACACCATATATTTT. Translation gives CASTQGNTIYF.

The V and J genes are TRBV18 and TRBJ2-5; 11 bases match TRBD2. Trimming removed 6 bases from V and 4 bases from J; junction bases left unmatched: 1. CDR1 and CDR2 (germline): KGHSH, LQKENI. The CDR3 totals 13 residues. This chain's CDR3 is CASSGLAGETQYF. In DNA, the CDR3 is TGTGCCAGCTCTGGACTAGCGGGAGAGACCCAGTACTTC.

The rearrangement joins TRBV3-1 (or the pseudogene TRBV3-2) to TRBJ1-4, with 12 bases that match TRBD1. The V gene's germline CDR1 is LGHDT and CDR2 YNNKEL (reference sequence). The V and J ends lost 0 bases and 8 bases, in that order; junction bases with no gene match: 7. CDR3 length: 17 amino acids. The CDR3 sequence: CASSQDGAGTGGEKLFF. Written as DNA, the CDR3 is TGTGCCAGCAGCCAAGATGGGGCAGGGACAGGGGGCGAAAAACTGTTTTTT.

This clone appeared a few times. The V call is TRBV7-9, the J call TRBJ1-2; 8 bases are shared with TRBD1. Germline values: CDR1 SEHNR, CDR2 FQNEAQ (reference sequence). CDR3 size: 15 residues. Losses at the gene ends were 6 bases for V and 5 bases for J; bases not matched to a gene: 11. This chain's CDR3 is CASRVRQGIHYGYTF. CDR3 sequence (DNA): TGTGCCAGCAGAGTTAGACAGGGGATTCATTATGGCTACACCTTC. Full variable domain (missing parts from reference TRBV7-9 and TRBJ1-2): DTGVSQNPRHKITKRGQNVTFRCDPISEHNRLYWYRQTLGQGPEFLTYFQNEAQLEKSRLLSDRFSAERPKGSFSTLEIQRTEQGDSAMYLCASRVRQGIHYGYTFGSGTRLTVV.

CDR3 DNA sequence: TGCAGCGTTGGGATGACTAGCGGGACGGGTTATTTT. This codes for CSVGMTSGTGYF. This chain connects TRBV29-1 to TRBJ2-3, with 11 bases matching TRBD2. CDR1 and CDR2 (germline): SQVTM, ANQGSEA. The V gene end was trimmed by 4 bases and the J gene end by 15 bases; junction bases not matched to a gene: 9. This CDR3 region has 12 residues.

The chain is built from TRBV5-1 and TRBJ2-3, with 8 bases that match TRBD2. CDR1 SGHRS and CDR2 YFSETQ come from the germline V gene. The junction had 5 bases not matched to a gene; V was cut back by 4 bases and J by 4 bases. The CDR3 loop spans 14 amino acids. In nucleotides, the CDR3 is TGCGCCAGCAGCCCGGGACTAGTTTCAGATACGCAGTATTTT. Translation: CASSPGLVSDTQYF.

The V and J genes are TRBV19 and TRBJ2-3, with D perhaps matching TRBD1 (5 bases). V was clipped by 2 bases and J by 3 bases, with 6 bases between them. The CDR3 is 13 amino acids. Per germline, CDR1 LNHDA and CDR2 SQIVND (reference sequence). CDR3 DNA: TGTGCCAGTAGTATACAGGGAACAGATACGCAGTATTTT. It is translated as CASSIQGTDTQYF.

The chain couples TRBV2 to TRBJ1-2; 8 bases agree with TRBD1. V was clipped by 7 bases and J by 7 bases; unmatched bases: 11. The CDR3 spans 14 residues. Germline lookup yields CDR1 SNHLY and CDR2 FYNNEI. In DNA, the CDR3 is TGTGCCAGCACCGAAAGGCAGGGGGCGAGTGGCTACACCTTC. This codes for CASTERQGASGYTF.

The chain joins TRBV16 to TRBJ2-6; TRBD1 matches at 7 bases. CDR3 length: 15 residues. In germline, CDR1 is KGHSY, CDR2 FQNENV. V lost 4 bases to trimming and J lost 2 bases; unmatched junction nucleotides: 2. CDR3 residues: CASSLRGTGANVLTF. For the CDR3, the DNA is TGTGCCAGCAGCCTCAGGGGGACTGGGGCCAACGTCCTGACTTTC.

The chain couples TRBV14 to TRBJ1-2; a possible D gene is TRBD1 (5 bases). Germline CDR1 SGHDN, CDR2 FVKESK. This CDR3 region has 15 residues. V lost 1 base and J 3 bases, leaving 12 bases between the germline ends. CDR3 nucleotides: TGTGCCAGCAGCCAAGTGGGGGGGTCCCACTATGGCTACACCTTC. It codes for CASSQVGGSHYGYTF.

This clone has just one count. The chain couples TRBV6-1 to TRBJ2-4; the match to TRBD1 covers 9 bases. The trim removed 3 bases at V and 1 base at J, leaving 13 bases unmatched. Germline V gene lookup returns CDR1 MNHNS and CDR2 SASEGT. The length of the CDR3 is 19 residues. CDR3 DNA sequence: TGTGCCAGCAGTGAGGAGGGACAGGGAACGGGTTTGGCCAAAAACATTCAGTACTTC. Protein product: CASSEEGQGTGLAKNIQYF.